This T cell receptor beta chain was recovered during a study of blood T cell repertoires in COVID-19 (dated by TCRdb to about 2020). Study-level background: The collaborator samples originated in the United States, Italy and Spain and spanned the acute and convalescent phases of COVID-19. The sample metadata nearly always contained a de-identified subject ID, COVID-19 status, age in years and sex. Subjects who had been exposed to COVID-19, were actively infected with it, or had recovered from it provided the deeply sampled blood TCRbeta repertoires that made up the dataset. Where available, HLA class I and class II types were obtained from metadata supplied by the sample provider rather than from assay-based typing. The samples were drawn from two sources: the first 160 participants of the ongoing ImmuneRACE study, and 950 to 1,500 subjects contributed by 6 global collaborators. The prospective study material was composed of cDNA or gDNA derived from T cells, B-cell-depleted T cells, or PBMCs. The repertoires were released in a freely available public database intended as a resource for research on the immune response to SARS-CoV-2.

For this clone: Its antigen is not yet known. It has no much larger one-base neighbor in the sample; base qualities were not kept. Other DNA sequences in this sample translate to the same CDR3.

The full study reports these points: Clinical and demographic metadata were provided uncurated, with the amount varying by source and participant.

Germline trimming amounts to 5 bases on V and 6 bases on J, with 6 as the count of junction bases outside the gene matches. The CDR3 starts with the cysteine, ends with the phenylalanine, and has 13 residues. Only the CDR3 DNA stays, 39 bases, in frame from base 1. TCRbeta CDR3 regions were amplified from genomic DNA by means of the immunoSEQ Assay, a bias-controlled multiplex PCR. Concerning the study's data processing: Within the assay, amplification of reference gene primers was used to estimate how many nucleated cells each sample contained. To quantify the absolute abundance of each unique TCRbeta CDR3 rearrangement, sequence reads were collapsed and filtered. For each sample, productive Simpson clonality was calculated as the square root of Simpson's diversity index across productive rearrangements. TCRdb provides this immuneACCESS table in a form limited to in-frame rearrangements. Some clones are lacking; in checked studies, under half of them reflect an unresolved V gene, and why the rest are absent is not known. The V and J calls and clone size were taken over from that table, and D and trimming were inferred from the DNA. The sample has roughly 250,000 clones on record, approximately 86% of them singletons. Around 6% of the sample goes to the ten largest clones.

In the prospective study, participants were roughly 18 to 100 years old, resided in about two dozen geographic areas of the United States, and were enrolled through a virtual design. In the prospective study, cohorts were assigned on the basis of participant-reported clinical history obtained from a screening survey and a study questionnaire. In the prospective study, mobile phlebotomists collected whole blood, serum and a nasopharyngeal or oropharyngeal swab from each participant. Over a 2-month period, participants in the prospective study had the option of providing additional blood draws and questionnaires. Before DNA extraction, prospective study blood samples were shipped either frozen or at room temperature.

Sequenced: PBMCs or T cells enriched from blood (not recorded which). The clonotype originates from a young woman with acute COVID-19. The chain employs TRBV12-3 or TRBV12-4 and TRBJ1-2; 7 nucleotides in the junction match TRBD1. CDR3 loop: CASSPRQGDGYTF. The DNA sequence is as follows: TGTGCCAGCAGTCCGCGACAGGGTGATGGCTACACCTTC.